This T cell receptor (beta chain) comes out of a study of CD8+ T cells in alopecia areata (dated by TCRdb to about 2018). Regarding the study in general: To study T cell clonal expansion in alopecia areata, the researchers applied high-throughput TCRbeta sequencing to both the C3H/HeJ mouse model and human patients. On the human side, TCRbeta sequencing was run on scalp tissue and on sorted CD4+ and CD8+ peripheral blood T cells from healthy controls and from alopecia areata patients with either patchy or totalis/universalis disease. Scalp clonality was compared across normal scalp (n=4), patchy alopecia areata scalp (n=8), and alopecia totalis/universalis scalp (n=8). RNA was obtained with the PAXgene miRNA kit for fixed scalp, the miRNeasy kit for PBMCs, and the RNeasy kit for mouse skin. TCRbeta CDR3 regions were amplified by immunoSEQ multiplex PCR using 35 Vbeta forward and 13 Jbeta reverse primers. General study outcomes and caveats: Unlike mouse skin, where gammadelta T cells dominate, normal human skin contains resident alphabeta T cells that get sequenced too, which complicates analysis of the scalp TCR repertoire. Higher clonality and more expanded CD8+ clones were observed in lesional scalp than in normal scalp, particularly in alopecia totalis/universalis, a finding suggestive of antigenic drive. Compared with mice, TCR sequences shared between patients were less clear, possibly partly because of HLA diversity across the patient population.

This clone came up a few times. Its antigen specificity is not known. No base qualities exist here, and no much larger clone lies one base off it. PBMCs were separated by density centrifugation and stained for CD3, CD4 and CD8, after which CD4+ and CD8+ T cells were sorted on a FACSAria. Scalp biopsies and blood samples were provided by unaffected controls. CDR1 and CDR2 (MNHEY, SVGAGI) derive from the germline V gene. Cut back by 6 bases and 7 bases, the V and J ends lie 13 bases apart. Spanning cysteine to phenylalanine, the CDR3 consists of 14 amino acids. Only the CDR3 part of the read is kept: 42 bases, read in frame from the first base. Libraries were built with the immunoSEQ multiplex PCR assay. RNA was extracted from all samples and reverse transcribed into cDNA, which served as template for TCR sequencing. SuperScript III was used to make first-strand cDNA, primed with a 2:1 mix of oligo-dT and random hexamers. A synthetic immune receptor repertoire was used to gauge amplification bias, and whatever bias remained was removed computationally. Per the source publication's procedure: Raw reads were preprocessed to remove errors, and CDR3 was defined by IMGT conventions from the conserved cysteine to phenylalanine. Clonality was computed as 1 minus the Shannon entropy, with the entropy normalized by log2 of the number of productive unique TCRs. CD4 or CD8 identity of scalp clones was inferred by cross-referencing scalp TCRbeta sequences with sorted blood CD4 and CD8 repertoires. The table was pulled from immuneACCESS by TCRdb, which kept in-frame rearrangements only. Such tables lose some clones; where checked, under half of the loss comes from unresolved V genes, and the rest has no known cause. D and trimming come from the DNA, and the V and J calls and clone size come from that table. This sample lists approximately 100,000 clones; roughly 53% were detected once. The ten largest clones take up roughly 9% of the sample.

Material: CD4+ T cells sorted from blood. Here the chain combines TRBV6-5 and TRBJ1-6, with an unclear D gene assignment. The sequence was collected from a human donor in good health. The CDR3 amino acid sequence is: CASSQGRMNSPLHF. The nucleotides are TGTGCCAGCAGCCAAGGACGCATGAATTCACCCCTCCACTTT.